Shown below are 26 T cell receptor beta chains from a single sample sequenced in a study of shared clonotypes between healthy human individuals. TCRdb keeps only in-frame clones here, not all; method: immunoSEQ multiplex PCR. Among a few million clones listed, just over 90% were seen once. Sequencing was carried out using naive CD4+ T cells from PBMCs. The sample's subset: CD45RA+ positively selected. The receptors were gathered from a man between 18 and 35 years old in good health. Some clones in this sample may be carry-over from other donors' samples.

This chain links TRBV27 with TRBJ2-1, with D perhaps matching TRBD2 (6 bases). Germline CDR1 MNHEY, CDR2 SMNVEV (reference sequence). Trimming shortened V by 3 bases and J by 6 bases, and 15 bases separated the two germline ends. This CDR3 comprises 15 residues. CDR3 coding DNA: TGTGCCAGCAGTTTTGCGGGATCCCTTGGCAATGAGCAGTTCTTC. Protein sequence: CASSFAGSLGNEQFF.

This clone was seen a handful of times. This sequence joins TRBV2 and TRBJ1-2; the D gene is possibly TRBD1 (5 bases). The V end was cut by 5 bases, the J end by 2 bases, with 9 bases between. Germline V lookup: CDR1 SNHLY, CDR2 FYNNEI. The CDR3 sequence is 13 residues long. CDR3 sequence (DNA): TGTGCCAGCAGTCAAGGGGTGAACTATGGCTACACCTTC. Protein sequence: CASSQGVNYGYTF.

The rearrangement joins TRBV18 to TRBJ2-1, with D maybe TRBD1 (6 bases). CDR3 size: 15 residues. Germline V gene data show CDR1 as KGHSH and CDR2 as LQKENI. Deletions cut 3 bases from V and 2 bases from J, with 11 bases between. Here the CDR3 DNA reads TGTGCCAGCTCACCGGCACAGGGTGCCTACAATGAGCAGTTCTTC. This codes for CASSPAQGAYNEQFF. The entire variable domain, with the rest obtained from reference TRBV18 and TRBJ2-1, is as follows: NAGVMQNPRHLVRRRGQEARLRCSPMKGHSHVYWYRQLPEEGLKFMVYLQKENIIDESGMPKERFSAEFPKEGPSILRIQQVVRGDSAAYFCASSPAQGAYNEQFFGPGTRLTVL.

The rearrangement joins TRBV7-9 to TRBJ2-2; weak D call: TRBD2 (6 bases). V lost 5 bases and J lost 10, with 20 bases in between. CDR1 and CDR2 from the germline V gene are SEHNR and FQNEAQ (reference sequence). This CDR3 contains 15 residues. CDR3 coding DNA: TGTGCCAGCAGCGAGCGGACGGGAGCTTGGGAGGAGCTGTTTTTT. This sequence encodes CASSERTGAWEELFF.

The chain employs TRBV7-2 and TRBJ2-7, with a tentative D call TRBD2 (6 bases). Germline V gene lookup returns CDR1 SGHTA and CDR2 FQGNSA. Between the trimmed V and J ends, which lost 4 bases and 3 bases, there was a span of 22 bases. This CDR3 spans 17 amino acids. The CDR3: CASSSPVGGRDRYEQYF. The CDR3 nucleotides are TGTGCCAGCAGCTCACCGGTGGGCGGGCGGGACCGCTACGAGCAGTACTTC. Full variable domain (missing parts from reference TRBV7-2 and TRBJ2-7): GAGVSQSPSNKVTEKGKDVELRCDPISGHTALYWYRQSLGQGLEFLIYFQGNSAPDKSGLPSDRFSAERTGGSVSTLTIQRTQQEDSAVYLCASSSPVGGRDRYEQYFGPGTRLTVT.

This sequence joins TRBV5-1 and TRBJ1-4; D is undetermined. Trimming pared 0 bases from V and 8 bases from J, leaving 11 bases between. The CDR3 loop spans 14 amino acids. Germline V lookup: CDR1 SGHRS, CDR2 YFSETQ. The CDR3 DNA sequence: TGCGCCAGCAGCTTGGGCCATACGGGGGAAAAACTGTTTTTT. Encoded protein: CASSLGHTGEKLFF.

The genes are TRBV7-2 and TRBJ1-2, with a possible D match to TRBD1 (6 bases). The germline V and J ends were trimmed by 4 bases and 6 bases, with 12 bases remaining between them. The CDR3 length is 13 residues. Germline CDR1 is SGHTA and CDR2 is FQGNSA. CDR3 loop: CASSYPPGDGYTF. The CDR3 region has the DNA TGTGCCAGCAGCTACCCCCCAGGGGATGGCTACACCTTC.

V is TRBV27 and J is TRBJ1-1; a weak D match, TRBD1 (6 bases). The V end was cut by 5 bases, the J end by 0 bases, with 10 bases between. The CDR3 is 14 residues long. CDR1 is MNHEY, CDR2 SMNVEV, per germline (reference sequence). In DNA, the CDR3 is TGTGCCAGCAGTGACAGGACGGTGAACACTGAAGCTTTCTTT. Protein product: CASSDRTVNTEAFF.

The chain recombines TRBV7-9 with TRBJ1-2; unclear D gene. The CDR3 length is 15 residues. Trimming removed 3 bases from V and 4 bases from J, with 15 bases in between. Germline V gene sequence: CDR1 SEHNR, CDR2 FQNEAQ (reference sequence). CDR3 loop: CASSFGPSAIYGYTF. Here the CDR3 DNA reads TGTGCCAGCAGCTTCGGACCTTCGGCCATCTATGGCTACACCTTC.

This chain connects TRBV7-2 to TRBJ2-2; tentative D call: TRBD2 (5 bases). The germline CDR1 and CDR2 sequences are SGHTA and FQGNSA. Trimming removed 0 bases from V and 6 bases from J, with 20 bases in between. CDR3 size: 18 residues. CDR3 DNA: TGTGCCAGCAGCTTAGCGCTAGGCGGGCGTATTTCGGCCGGGGAGCTGTTTTTT. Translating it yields CASSLALGGRISAGELFF.

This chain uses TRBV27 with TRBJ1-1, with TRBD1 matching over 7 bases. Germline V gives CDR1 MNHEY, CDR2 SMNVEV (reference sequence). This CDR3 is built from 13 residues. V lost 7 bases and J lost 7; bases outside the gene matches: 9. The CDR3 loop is CASMRRGRDEAFF. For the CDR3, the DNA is TGTGCCAGCATGCGAAGGGGGCGGGATGAAGCTTTCTTT.

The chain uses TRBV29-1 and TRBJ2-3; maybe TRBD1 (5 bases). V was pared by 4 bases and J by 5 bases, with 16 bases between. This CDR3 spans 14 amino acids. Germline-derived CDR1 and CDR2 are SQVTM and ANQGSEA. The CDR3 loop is CSVVQGHLGDTQYF. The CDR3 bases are TGCAGCGTTGTTCAGGGCCACCTAGGAGATACGCAGTATTTT.

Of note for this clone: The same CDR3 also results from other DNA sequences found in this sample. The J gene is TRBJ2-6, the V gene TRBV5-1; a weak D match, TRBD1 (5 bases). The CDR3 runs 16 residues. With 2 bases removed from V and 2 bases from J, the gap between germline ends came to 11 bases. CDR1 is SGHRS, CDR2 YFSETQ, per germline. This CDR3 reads CASSLVPGPGANVLTF. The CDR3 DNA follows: TGCGCCAGCAGCTTAGTCCCAGGGCCTGGGGCCAACGTCCTGACTTTC.

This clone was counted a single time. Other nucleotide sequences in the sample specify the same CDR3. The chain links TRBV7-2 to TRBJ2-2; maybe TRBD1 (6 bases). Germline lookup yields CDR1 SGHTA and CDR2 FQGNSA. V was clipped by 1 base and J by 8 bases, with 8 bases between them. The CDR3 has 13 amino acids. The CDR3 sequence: CASSLVGGGELFF. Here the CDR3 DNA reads TGTGCCAGCAGCTTAGTAGGGGGAGGGGAGCTGTTTTTT.

CDR3 DNA: TGTGCCACCAGCACTCCTAGGGGGCTAGCGGGAGGGCTACAAGAGACCCAGTACTTC. As protein: CATSTPRGLAGGLQETQYF. The chain joins TRBV15 to TRBJ2-5, with 12 bases aligning to TRBD2. The CDR3 consists of 19 residues. Germline V gene sequence: CDR1 LNHNV, CDR2 YYDKDF (reference sequence). V shed 4 bases and J 2 bases; nucleotides not matched to a gene: 14.

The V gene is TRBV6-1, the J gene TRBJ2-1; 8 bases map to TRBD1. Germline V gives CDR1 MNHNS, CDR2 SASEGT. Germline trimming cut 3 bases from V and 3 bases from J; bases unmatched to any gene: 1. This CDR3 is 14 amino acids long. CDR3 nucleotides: TGTGCCAGCAGTGAGACAGGGGTCTACAATGAGCAGTTCTTC. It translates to CASSETGVYNEQFF.

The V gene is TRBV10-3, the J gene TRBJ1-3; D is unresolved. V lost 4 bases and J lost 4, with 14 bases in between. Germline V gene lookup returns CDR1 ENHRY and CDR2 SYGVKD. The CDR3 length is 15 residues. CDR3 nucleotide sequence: TGTGCCATCAGTGGTGGCGGGGTCTCAGGAAACACCATATATTTT. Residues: CAISGGGVSGNTIYF.

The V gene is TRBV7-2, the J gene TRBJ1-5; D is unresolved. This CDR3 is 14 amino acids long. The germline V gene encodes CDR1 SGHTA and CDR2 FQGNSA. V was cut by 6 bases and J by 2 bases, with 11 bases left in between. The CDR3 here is CASSNTRGNQPQHF. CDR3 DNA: TGTGCCAGCAGTAATACGCGGGGCAATCAGCCCCAGCATTTT.

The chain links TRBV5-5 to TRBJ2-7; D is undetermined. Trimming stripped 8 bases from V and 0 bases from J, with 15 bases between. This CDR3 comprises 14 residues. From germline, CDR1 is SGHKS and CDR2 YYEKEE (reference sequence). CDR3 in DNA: TGTGCCAGTGGTGGGGTTCCTAACTCCTACGAGCAGTACTTC. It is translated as CASGGVPNSYEQYF.

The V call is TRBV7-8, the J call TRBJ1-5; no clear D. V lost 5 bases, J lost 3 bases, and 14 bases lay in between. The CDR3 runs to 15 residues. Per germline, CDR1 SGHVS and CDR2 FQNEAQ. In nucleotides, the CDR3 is TGTGCCAGCAGCCTGGGCGCCCAGCTCAATCAGCCCCAGCATTTT. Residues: CASSLGAQLNQPQHF.

The CDR3 here is CASSLWGEGTARSGELFF. The CDR3 DNA is TGTGCCAGCAGTTTATGGGGGGAAGGGACAGCTAGGTCCGGGGAGCTGTTTTTT. The rearrangement joins TRBV28 to TRBJ2-2; 7 positions match TRBD1. This CDR3 spans 18 amino acids. Germline V gene lookup returns CDR1 MDHEN and CDR2 SYDVKM. V shed 0 bases, J shed 6 bases, and the junction held 13 bases outside the gene matches.

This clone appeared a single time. The CDR3 DNA sequence: TGCGCCAGCAGCCAAGATCGGACTACACAAAACATTCAGTACTTC. It specifies CASSQDRTTQNIQYF. V and J are TRBV4-3 and TRBJ2-4; TRBD2 is a possible D gene (6 bases). Germline loops: CDR1 LGHNA, CDR2 YSLEER. V was clipped by 0 bases and J by 5 bases, with 11 bases between them. The CDR3 is made up of 15 amino acids.

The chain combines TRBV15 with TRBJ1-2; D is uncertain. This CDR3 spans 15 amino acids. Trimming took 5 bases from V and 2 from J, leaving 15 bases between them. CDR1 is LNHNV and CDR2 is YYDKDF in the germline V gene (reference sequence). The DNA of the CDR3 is TGTGCCACCAGCGGTCCGCGCGCACTAAACTATGGCTACACCTTC. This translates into CATSGPRALNYGYTF.

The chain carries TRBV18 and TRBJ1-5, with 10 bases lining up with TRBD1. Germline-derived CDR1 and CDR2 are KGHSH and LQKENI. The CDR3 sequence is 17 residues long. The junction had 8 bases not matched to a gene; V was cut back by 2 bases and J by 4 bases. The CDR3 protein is CASSPVRDRGRNQPQHF. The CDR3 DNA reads TGTGCCAGCTCACCAGTTCGGGACAGGGGTAGGAATCAGCCCCAGCATTTT.

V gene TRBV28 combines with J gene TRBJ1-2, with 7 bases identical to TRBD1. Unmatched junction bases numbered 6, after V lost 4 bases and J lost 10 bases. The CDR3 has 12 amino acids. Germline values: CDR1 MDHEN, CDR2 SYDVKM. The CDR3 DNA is TGTGCCAGCAGTTCCCCGACAGGGTACTACACCTTC. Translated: CASSSPTGYYTF.

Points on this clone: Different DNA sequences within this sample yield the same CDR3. The CDR3, as DNA: TGTGCCAGCAGTTTGCGGGAGAGCACAGATACGCAGTATTTT. Translated, it gives CASSLRESTDTQYF. The genes are TRBV28 and TRBJ2-3; TRBD2 aligns across 7 bases. Germline CDR1 reads MDHEN; CDR2 reads SYDVKM. V lost 3 bases to trimming and J lost 0 bases; unmatched junction nucleotides: 0. The CDR3 contains 14 residues.